This T cell receptor beta chain appears in the sequencing data of a study of blood T cells in healthy people across ages (dated by TCRdb to the mid-2010s). With regard to the full study: In model experiments, template switching captured about one uniquely barcoded TCR beta cDNA molecule for every two T cells. To track age-related changes in TCR beta repertoire diversity, the study relied on deep sequencing normalized with unique cDNA molecular identifiers. The donors were divided into four age groups: young (average around 17 years), middle-aged (almost 40), aged (approximately 64) and long-lived (about 80). Donors of different ages were randomly distributed across sequencing lanes to avoid experimental bias. Two additional independent replicas of 1 million unique cDNA reads from the same blood draw were analyzed for two donors (one aged 18 to 29 and one aged 80 or older). Overall results and qualifications from the work: Estimates of total diversity based on one million sequenced T cells were regarded as lower bounds and as underestimates. Donor CMV infection status was unknown, potentially confounding age-related changes in expanded clonotypes. As age increased, observed TCR beta diversity per million T cells dropped in a roughly linear way, and a significant reduction was already evident by age 40. Compared with the aged group, the long-lived group had more naive CD4+ T cells, fewer expanded clones and increased TCR diversity, a pattern suggesting age selection. Since profiling was done on bulk unsorted PBMCs, naive and antigen-experienced compartments could not be conclusively compared. The percentage of naive T cells measured by flow cytometry correlated strongly with observed TCR beta diversity.

The library was generated by 5' RACE. A second roughly 6 to 11 cycle PCR used a sample-barcoded 5' primer and a J-beta primer mix. A unique molecular identifier was introduced onto each TCR beta cDNA molecule by a template-switch 5' adaptor carrying 12 random nucleotides. Each sample yielded at least 2.5 million CDR3-containing paired-end reads. First-strand cDNA synthesis was performed from all RNA using the Mint cDNA synthesis kit, with priming by a TRBC-specific oligonucleotide. Following uracil-DNA glycosylase treatment, a first 18-cycle PCR with universal primers M1SS and BC2_uni_R was performed on all cDNA. As for how the authors treated the data: Normalization of each sample was performed by random selection of 1 million high-quality reads, each carrying a distinct molecular identifier. Instead of being binned into consensus sequences, reads with shared molecular identifiers were discarded. CDR3 identification, clonotype clustering and error correction used MiTCR with a Q25 quality threshold and the strictest error-elimination algorithm. Lower-bound total TCR beta diversity was estimated with a nonparametric unseen species model using Euler transformation. TCRdb handled the public reads itself, with Q25 trimming in fastp and clone calling in MiXCR, and kept productive beta chains. Records with the same CDR3 protein are collapsed into one entry carrying the most frequent genes and DNA. These V and J calls derive from TCRdb rather than the authors' analysis. In all, the sample holds fewer than 2 million distinct CDR3 sequences, and about two fifths of those were seen once. Roughly 23% of the sample goes to the ten largest clones.

On this clonotype itself: The antigen it recognizes is unknown. Per-nucleotide qualities are absent, and no much larger clonotype sits a single base away.

For this chain, trimming is 5 bases at the V end and 3 bases at the J end, and the number of junction bases without a gene match is 6. Inclusive of the bounding cysteine and phenylalanine, the CDR3 is 16 residues long. The entry retains the CDR3 DNA only, 48 bases that are in frame from base 1. Sequences SGHVS (CDR1) and FQNEAQ (CDR2) are obtained from the germline V gene. The donors were roughly 40 Caucasian individuals from Russia, aged roughly 6 to 90 years, who were systemically healthy. Approximately 11 milliliters of peripheral blood were drawn from each donor into EDTA-treated Vacutainer tubes. PBMCs were isolated by Ficoll-Paque density-gradient centrifugation, with at least 6 million obtained per sample. Trizol reagent was used to extract total RNA from the PBMCs, yielding at least 6 micrograms per sample. Naive CD45RAhigh/CD27high T cell percentages were measured by flow cytometry on a PBMC aliquot from every donor.

The sample was blood. This receptor chain uses TRBV7-8 and TRBJ2-1, with 11 central nucleotides matching TRBD1. The sequence was collected from a human donor in good health. The nucleotide sequence is given as TGTGCCAGCAGCAGATGGGACAGGGGGAACTACAATGAGCAGTTCTTC. Protein translation: CASSRWDRGNYNEQFF.